The sequence of this T cell receptor beta chain was determined in a study of cytomegalovirus exposure and HLA in healthy donors. As for the study in general: A prior analysis found 117 million unique TCR beta sequences from roughly 180 million T cells. The study, taken as a whole, reports: Listed as cytomegalovirus-associated were 150 to 200 TCR beta chains.

The V end lost 8 bases, the J end lost 2 bases, and 7 bases lay between the germline ends. This CDR3 contains 13 residues. The germline gives CDR1 MDHEN, CDR2 SYDVKM. In the case of this clone: Its cognate antigen is unknown.

In the PCR, 60 Vbeta and 13 Jbeta primers were used. Assay used: immunoSEQ multiplex PCR; TCRdb lists only in-frame clones, some missing. The sample holds some 130,000 clones, more than 75% seen once. J is TRBJ2-6 and V is TRBV28; D might be TRBD1 (5 bases). This sequence was found in a man under 40 in good health and CMV-seronegative. Sequenced material: PBMCs. The CDR3 sequence is CASQGTGANVLTF. The DNA for the CDR3 is TGTGCCAGCCAGGGTACTGGGGCCAACGTCCTGACTTTC.